This entry concerns a single T cell receptor (beta chain). This sample was included in a study of blood T cell repertoires in COVID-19. The CDR3 loop spans 16 amino acids. Germline CDR1 is MNHEY and CDR2 is SVGAGI. Unmatched junction bases numbered 4, after V lost 0 bases and J lost 6 bases. The protocol was immunoSEQ multiplex PCR, while the TCRdb copy is restricted to in-frame clones and leaves out a portion. The sample shows about 150,000 clones, about 86% of them seen only once. The chain uses TRBV6-5 and TRBJ2-1; 11 bases are a match to TRBD2. Sequencing input: peripheral blood. This TCR was sampled from a man between 65 and 85 years old with active or convalescent COVID-19. The CDR3 here is CASSYSGLAGFNEQFF. As DNA, the CDR3 is TGTGCCAGCAGTTACTCCGGACTAGCGGGCTTCAATGAGCAGTTCTTC.